Listed below are T cell receptor beta chains from one sample, sequenced in a study of shared clonotypes between healthy human individuals. The protocol was immunoSEQ multiplex PCR, while the TCRdb copy is restricted to in-frame clones and leaves out a portion. The sample holds approximately 2,000,000 clones, over 85% seen once. Source material: naive CD8+ T cells from PBMCs. These receptors originate from a young man in good health. Some clones in this sample may be carry-over from other donors' samples. Both conserved end residues are part of each CDR3. The D gene is left open where the match is weak. Clone size is given for some rows only: seen once, a few or many times, or a class if the clone is expanded.

D gene: TRBD1; CDR3 length: 16; J gene: TRBJ1-3; V gene: TRBV28; clone size: NA; CDR3 protein: CASSKRGQGPIGTIYF; CDR3 DNA: TGTGCCAGCAGTAAGAGAGGACAGGGACCTATCGGAACCATATATTTT
D gene: NA; CDR3 length: 16; J gene: TRBJ2-3; V gene: TRBV6-5; clone size: NA; CDR3 protein: CASSYGGHGSTDTQYF; CDR3 DNA: TGTGCCAGCAGTTACGGGGGCCACGGCAGCACAGATACGCAGTATTTT
D gene: TRBD2; CDR3 length: 17; J gene: TRBJ2-3; V gene: TRBV9; clone size: NA; CDR3 protein: CASSVGPSGRTTDTQYF; CDR3 DNA: TGTGCCAGTAGCGTAGGTCCGAGCGGGAGGACCACAGATACGCAGTATTTT
D gene: NA; CDR3 length: 16; J gene: TRBJ2-1; V gene: TRBV27; clone size: NA; CDR3 protein: CASSPLGSSSYNEQFF; CDR3 DNA: TGTGCCAGCAGTCCCCTAGGAAGTAGCTCCTACAATGAGCAGTTCTTC
D gene: TRBD1; CDR3 length: 15; J gene: TRBJ1-5; V gene: TRBV19; clone size: NA; CDR3 protein: CASSIRTGGNQPQHF; CDR3 DNA: TGTGCCAGTAGTATACGGACAGGGGGCAATCAGCCCCAGCATTTT
D gene: NA; CDR3 length: 13; J gene: TRBJ2-7; V gene: TRBV5-4; clone size: NA; CDR3 protein: CASSPGHSYEQYF; CDR3 DNA: TGTGCCAGCAGCCCGGGACACTCCTACGAGCAGTACTTC
D gene: NA; CDR3 length: 17; J gene: TRBJ2-1; V gene: TRBV11-2; clone size: NA; CDR3 protein: CASSRPGDFSSYNEQFF; CDR3 DNA: TGTGCCAGCAGCAGGCCCGGGGACTTTAGCTCCTACAATGAGCAGTTCTTC
D gene: NA; CDR3 length: 15; J gene: TRBJ2-3; V gene: TRBV28; clone size: NA; CDR3 protein: CASSFAGSSTDTQYF; CDR3 DNA: TGTGCCAGCAGTTTTGCGGGTTCTAGCACAGATACGCAGTATTTT
D gene: NA; CDR3 length: 13; J gene: TRBJ1-2; V gene: TRBV30; clone size: NA; CDR3 protein: CAWSVGGARGYTF; CDR3 DNA: TGTGCCTGGAGTGTCGGAGGGGCGCGGGGCTACACCTTC
D gene: NA; CDR3 length: 15; J gene: TRBJ2-5; V gene: TRBV9; clone size: once; CDR3 protein: CASSGSGRLVETQYF; CDR3 DNA: TGTGCCAGCAGCGGTAGCGGCAGGCTAGTAGAGACCCAGTACTTC
D gene: NA; CDR3 length: 11; J gene: TRBJ1-2; V gene: TRBV7-9; clone size: NA; CDR3 protein: CASSTDYGYTF; CDR3 DNA: TGTGCCAGCAGCACCGACTATGGCTACACCTTC
D gene: TRBD2; CDR3 length: 15; J gene: TRBJ2-3; V gene: TRBV27; clone size: NA; CDR3 protein: CASSLRTSVSDTQYF; CDR3 DNA: TGTGCCAGCAGTTTAAGGACTAGCGTGTCAGATACGCAGTATTTT
D gene: NA; CDR3 length: 14; J gene: TRBJ2-7; V gene: TRBV28; clone size: NA; CDR3 protein: CASSFAGRLYEQYF; CDR3 DNA: TGTGCCAGCAGTTTCGCGGGACGGCTCTACGAGCAGTACTTC
D gene: NA; CDR3 length: 13; J gene: TRBJ2-7; V gene: TRBV28; clone size: NA; CDR3 protein: CASSLDRTYEQYF; CDR3 DNA: TGTGCCAGCAGTTTGGACAGAACCTACGAGCAGTACTTC
D gene: NA; CDR3 length: 15; J gene: TRBJ2-1; V gene: TRBV5-6; clone size: NA; CDR3 protein: CASTPGTEAYNEQFF; CDR3 DNA: TGTGCCAGCACCCCCGGGACTGAGGCGTACAATGAGCAGTTCTTC
D gene: TRBD1; CDR3 length: 15; J gene: TRBJ2-5; V gene: TRBV6-5; clone size: NA; CDR3 protein: CASSQVLAGQGTQYF; CDR3 DNA: TGTGCCAGCAGCCAAGTCCTCGCGGGACAGGGGACCCAGTACTTC
D gene: NA; CDR3 length: 10; J gene: TRBJ2-3; V gene: TRBV20-1; clone size: NA; CDR3 protein: CTQGLHTQYF; CDR3 DNA: TGCACCCAAGGGCTCCATACGCAGTATTTT
D gene: NA; CDR3 length: 11; J gene: TRBJ2-1; V gene: TRBV7-8; clone size: once; CDR3 protein: CASSQGPPQFF; CDR3 DNA: TGTGCCAGCAGCCAGGGACCTCCGCAGTTCTTC
D gene: NA; CDR3 length: 14; J gene: TRBJ2-7; V gene: TRBV19; clone size: NA; CDR3 protein: CASSIAPSNSEQYF; CDR3 DNA: TGTGCCAGTAGTATAGCTCCTAGCAATTCCGAGCAGTACTTC
D gene: NA; CDR3 length: 15; J gene: TRBJ1-2; V gene: TRBV19; clone size: NA; CDR3 protein: CASSPSTQANYGYTF; CDR3 DNA: TGTGCCAGTAGCCCTTCGACACAGGCTAACTATGGCTACACCTTC
D gene: NA; CDR3 length: 14; J gene: TRBJ1-5; V gene: TRBV9; clone size: few; CDR3 protein: CASSPDSKNQPQHF; CDR3 DNA: TGTGCCAGCAGCCCGGACAGCAAAAATCAGCCCCAGCATTTT
D gene: TRBD2; CDR3 length: 15; J gene: TRBJ2-1; V gene: TRBV5-6; clone size: NA; CDR3 protein: CASSFSSGGYNEQFF; CDR3 DNA: TGTGCCAGCAGCTTCTCGAGCGGGGGCTACAATGAGCAGTTCTTC
D gene: NA; CDR3 length: 15; J gene: TRBJ2-3; V gene: TRBV6-5; clone size: NA; CDR3 protein: CASSYALGPTDTQYF; CDR3 DNA: TGTGCCAGCAGTTACGCTTTAGGGCCCACAGATACGCAGTATTTT
D gene: NA; CDR3 length: 16; J gene: TRBJ2-7; V gene: TRBV7-6; clone size: NA; CDR3 protein: CASSLASTGIGYEQYF; CDR3 DNA: TGTGCCAGCAGCTTAGCCTCAACAGGGATAGGCTACGAGCAGTACTTC
D gene: TRBD2; CDR3 length: 17; J gene: TRBJ2-3; V gene: TRBV15; clone size: NA; CDR3 protein: CATSREGAGEVSDTQYF; CDR3 DNA: TGTGCCACCAGCAGAGAAGGGGCGGGAGAGGTTTCAGATACGCAGTATTTT
D gene: NA; CDR3 length: 17; J gene: TRBJ1-4; V gene: TRBV25-1; clone size: NA; CDR3 protein: CASSESTRGWLVEKLFF; CDR3 DNA: TGTGCCAGCAGTGAATCAACTCGTGGCTGGTTAGTGGAAAAACTGTTTTTT
D gene: TRBD2; CDR3 length: 18; J gene: TRBJ2-3; V gene: TRBV14; clone size: NA; CDR3 protein: CASSLIFLAGRRTDTQYF; CDR3 DNA: TGTGCCAGCAGCCTTATCTTTCTAGCGGGGCGGCGCACAGATACGCAGTATTTT
D gene: NA; CDR3 length: 13; J gene: TRBJ2-1; V gene: TRBV6-1; clone size: NA; CDR3 protein: CASSGDFDNEQFF; CDR3 DNA: TGTGCCAGCAGTGGGGACTTTGATAATGAGCAGTTCTTC
D gene: TRBD2; CDR3 length: 19; J gene: TRBJ2-2; V gene: TRBV19; clone size: NA; CDR3 protein: CASSIRLSGRTQNTGELFF; CDR3 DNA: TGTGCCAGTAGTATCCGGCTTAGCGGGAGGACACAGAACACCGGGGAGCTGTTTTTT
D gene: TRBD1; CDR3 length: 13; J gene: TRBJ2-7; V gene: TRBV28; clone size: NA; CDR3 protein: CASKPGQPYEQYF; CDR3 DNA: TGTGCCAGCAAACCGGGACAGCCCTACGAGCAGTACTTC
D gene: NA; CDR3 length: 14; J gene: TRBJ1-1; V gene: TRBV4-1; clone size: NA; CDR3 protein: CASKGTGGNTEAFF; CDR3 DNA: TGCGCCAGCAAAGGAACAGGAGGGAACACTGAAGCTTTCTTT
D gene: NA; CDR3 length: 14; J gene: TRBJ1-1; V gene: TRBV28; clone size: NA; CDR3 protein: CASSSGLLRWEAFF; CDR3 DNA: TGTGCCAGCAGTTCGGGACTTCTGAGGTGGGAAGCTTTCTTT
D gene: TRBD1; CDR3 length: 15; J gene: TRBJ2-7; V gene: TRBV7-8; clone size: NA; CDR3 protein: CASSFTGGWVNEQYF; CDR3 DNA: TGTGCCAGCAGCTTCACAGGGGGGTGGGTCAACGAGCAGTACTTC
D gene: NA; CDR3 length: 15; J gene: TRBJ2-3; V gene: TRBV6-5; clone size: NA; CDR3 protein: CASSTTGGGTDTQYF; CDR3 DNA: TGTGCCAGCAGTACAACAGGGGGGGGGACAGATACGCAGTATTTT
D gene: NA; CDR3 length: 14; J gene: TRBJ2-7; V gene: TRBV7-9; clone size: NA; CDR3 protein: CASSLTQNSYEQYF; CDR3 DNA: TGTGCCAGCAGCTTGACGCAAAACTCCTACGAGCAGTACTTC
D gene: TRBD2; CDR3 length: 15; J gene: TRBJ2-7; V gene: TRBV10-2; clone size: NA; CDR3 protein: CASRPLAGVVYEQYF; CDR3 DNA: TGCGCCAGCAGGCCACTAGCGGGAGTTGTATACGAGCAGTACTTC
D gene: NA; CDR3 length: 13; J gene: TRBJ2-6; V gene: TRBV9; clone size: NA; CDR3 protein: CASSVRGANVLTF; CDR3 DNA: TGTGCCAGCAGCGTTCGAGGGGCCAACGTCCTGACTTTC
D gene: TRBD1; CDR3 length: 14; J gene: TRBJ1-2; V gene: TRBV9; clone size: NA; CDR3 protein: CASSVAGQGNGYTF; CDR3 DNA: TGTGCCAGCAGCGTAGCCGGACAGGGGAATGGCTACACCTTC
D gene: TRBD1; CDR3 length: 15; J gene: TRBJ2-3; V gene: TRBV7-3; clone size: NA; CDR3 protein: CASSSTGGHADTQYF; CDR3 DNA: TGTGCCAGCAGCTCGACAGGGGGCCATGCAGATACGCAGTATTTT
D gene: TRBD1; CDR3 length: 14; J gene: TRBJ1-2; V gene: TRBV5-6; clone size: few; CDR3 protein: CASSFAGTGGGYTF; CDR3 DNA: TGTGCCAGCAGCTTCGCCGGGACAGGGGGTGGCTACACCTTC
D gene: NA; CDR3 length: 12; J gene: TRBJ1-2; V gene: TRBV6-6; clone size: NA; CDR3 protein: CASSLKLGGYTF; CDR3 DNA: TGTGCCAGCAGTTTAAAGCTCGGTGGCTACACCTTC
D gene: NA; CDR3 length: 16; J gene: TRBJ2-2; V gene: TRBV6-5; clone size: NA; CDR3 protein: CASSYSRRPNTGELFF; CDR3 DNA: TGTGCCAGCAGTTACTCTCGGCGCCCGAACACCGGGGAGCTGTTTTTT
D gene: TRBD1; CDR3 length: 17; J gene: TRBJ2-5; V gene: TRBV19; clone size: NA; CDR3 protein: CASNIPQGQGTEETQYF; CDR3 DNA: TGTGCCAGTAATATCCCCCAGGGACAGGGGACTGAAGAGACCCAGTACTTC
D gene: NA; CDR3 length: 17; J gene: TRBJ2-3; V gene: TRBV12-5; clone size: NA; CDR3 protein: CASGLPPLGGGVDTQYF; CDR3 DNA: TGTGCTAGTGGTTTGCCCCCCTTGGGAGGGGGGGTAGATACGCAGTATTTT
D gene: NA; CDR3 length: 13; J gene: TRBJ2-7; V gene: TRBV10-1; clone size: NA; CDR3 protein: CASSENVASEQYF; CDR3 DNA: TGCGCCAGCAGTGAGAATGTGGCCTCCGAGCAGTACTTC
D gene: NA; CDR3 length: 13; J gene: TRBJ2-2; V gene: TRBV6-5; clone size: NA; CDR3 protein: CASSLAYTGELFF; CDR3 DNA: TGTGCCAGCAGTTTAGCGTACACCGGGGAGCTGTTTTTT
D gene: NA; CDR3 length: 14; J gene: TRBJ1-4; V gene: TRBV11-2; clone size: NA; CDR3 protein: CASSSDSTNEKLFF; CDR3 DNA: TGTGCCAGCAGCTCAGACAGCACTAATGAAAAACTGTTTTTT